Below, one TCR beta chain is given with its context. No antigen is known for it. These data come from a study of T cell responses to AZD1222 COVID-19 vaccine. Study results and caveats: Donors, mostly white British, included more females; clonal diversity was possibly underestimated. Spike-specific TCR breadth rose after two AZD1222 doses, and depth rose as well.

The germline V gene has CDR1 KGHSH and CDR2 LQKENI. V lost 0 bases, J lost 2 bases, and 4 bases lay in between. This CDR3 contains 13 residues. Here immunoSEQ multiplex PCR was the method, and the copy in TCRdb shows in-frame clones only, minus some. The data contain 100,000 to 150,000 clones, roughly 92% of them singletons. The source was peripheral blood, collected 28 days after the second AZD1222 dose. This chain links TRBV18 with TRBJ1-2, with unresolved D. This TCR was recovered from an adult who received the AZD1222 COVID-19 vaccine. The CDR3 sequence is CASSPPENYGYTF. The CDR3, as DNA: TGTGCCAGCTCACCACCTGAAAACTATGGCTACACCTTC.